A selection of T cell receptor beta chains follows, all from one sample in a study of siplizumab effects on memory and regulatory T cells. This table comes from immunoSEQ multiplex PCR, and its TCRdb copy is limited to in-frame clones, with some not included. The sample shows about 50,000 clones, more than 85% of them seen only once. Sequencing used CD8+ T cells sorted from blood. Receptor source: a human donor in good health. CDR3s include the opening cysteine and the closing phenylalanine or tryptophan. The D gene is left open where the match is weak. Clone size appears in some rows only: once, few, many, or a class for an expanded clone.

J gene | clone size | V gene | D gene | CDR3 DNA | CDR3 protein
TRBJ2-7 | - | TRBV4-2 | TRBD2 | TGTGCCAGCAGCCAATTCCGCGGGGGGTACGAGCAGTACTTC | CASSQFRGGYEQYF
TRBJ2-3 | - | TRBV5-6 | TRBD1 | TGTGCCAGCACCCGACGGGACAGGGGGGCAGATACGCAGTATTTT | CASTRRDRGADTQYF
TRBJ2-7 | - | TRBV5-4 | TRBD1 | TGTGCCAGCAGCCCCGGGACAGGGCACTACGAGCAGTACTTC | CASSPGTGHYEQYF
TRBJ2-1 | once | TRBV20-1 | - | TGCAGTGCTGAGATCGATGAGCAGTTCTTC | CSAEIDEQFF
TRBJ2-3 | - | TRBV2 | - | TGTGCCAGCAGTGAAAGGGGACCTAACACAGATACGCAGTATTTT | CASSERGPNTDTQYF
TRBJ2-2 | - | TRBV9 | - | TGTGCCAGCAGTTTAAGACCGCGGGACAACACCGGGGAGCTGTTTTTT | CASSLRPRDNTGELFF
TRBJ2-1 | once | TRBV6-1 | - | TGTGCCAGCAGTGACAGGCTAGCGTATCCCCAGGGTGAGCAGTTCTTC | CASSDRLAYPQGEQFF
TRBJ2-3 | - | TRBV7-3 | TRBD2 | TGTGCCAGCAGGGGGAAAGCGGGACGTCCTAAAGATACGCAGTATTTT | CASRGKAGRPKDTQYF
TRBJ2-7 | - | TRBV5-1 | TRBD1 | TGCGCCAGCAGCTTGGGACAGGGGGCCTACGAGCAGTACTTC | CASSLGQGAYEQYF
TRBJ2-5 | - | TRBV28 | - | TGTGCCAGCCTTTTCCGGGACCCCATCCGGGCCCAAGAGACCCAGTACTTC | CASLFRDPIRAQETQYF
TRBJ2-7 | - | TRBV18 | - | TGTGCCAGCTCACCTGCGGCCAGTTACTACGAGCAGTACTTC | CASSPAASYYEQYF
TRBJ2-3 | - | TRBV4-1 | TRBD2 | TGCGCCAGCAGCCACCCCAACCGGGTAGCGGGAGGGCCAGATACGCAGTATTTT | CASSHPNRVAGGPDTQYF
TRBJ2-5 | - | TRBV5-4 | TRBD2 | TGTGCCAGCAGCCACCCCGTGGGGGCTAGCGGGAGTGAGGAGACCCAGTACTTC | CASSHPVGASGSEETQYF
TRBJ2-1 | once | TRBV10-1 | - | TGCGCCAGCAGTGAATGGGGGACGTACAATGAGCAGTTCTTC | CASSEWGTYNEQFF
TRBJ2-3 | few | TRBV29-1 | TRBD2 | TGCAGCGTCCGGACGGGACTAGCGGGGGAGCCAAGCACAGATACGCAGTATTTT | CSVRTGLAGEPSTDTQYF
TRBJ2-7 | - | TRBV25-1 | - | TGTGCCAGCGAAGGGCAGGTCACCTACGAGCAGTACTTC | CASEGQVTYEQYF
TRBJ1-5 | - | TRBV27 | TRBD1 | TGTGCCAGCAGTTTAGGGACAGGAAGTCAGCCCCAGCATTTT | CASSLGTGSQPQHF
TRBJ2-7 | - | TRBV19 | - | TGTGCCAGTAGCCCGGGGAACTATTACGAGCAGTACTTC | CASSPGNYYEQYF
TRBJ1-5 | - | TRBV5-6 | - | TGTGCCAGCAGCTTGAGGTGGGCCAATCAGCCCCAGCATTTT | CASSLRWANQPQHF
TRBJ2-7 | - | TRBV7-9 | - | TGTGCCAGCAGCTTAGAAGCCCTAGAGGGTGGATTAATCTACGAGCAGTACTTC | CASSLEALEGGLIYEQYF
TRBJ2-2 | - | TRBV11-2 | - | TGTGCCAGCAGATCATCCGAGTCCGGGAACGAGAACACCGGGGAGCTGTTTTTT | CASRSSESGNENTGELFF
TRBJ2-2 | - | TRBV25-1 | - | TGTGCCAGCAGTGAATATAGGGGCACCGGGGAGCTGTTTTTT | CASSEYRGTGELFF
TRBJ2-5 | - | TRBV15 | - | TGTGCCACCAGCAGAGAACGTCGCTTAGGACAGTACCAAGAGACCCAGTACTTC | CATSRERRLGQYQETQYF
TRBJ1-5 | medium-sized | TRBV19 | - | TGTGCCAGTAGTATAGATCTACTAGGTTTAGGTCAGCCCCAGCATTTT | CASSIDLLGLGQPQHF
TRBJ2-5 | - | TRBV19 | TRBD1 | TGTGCCAGTAGTACCGCCGGGACAGGGGTAATTGGGGAGACCCAGTACTTC | CASSTAGTGVIGETQYF
TRBJ1-4 | - | TRBV4-1 | - | TGCGCCAGCAGCCAAGGCGTCGGCAGGTTTAATGAAAAACTGTTTTTT | CASSQGVGRFNEKLFF